These T cell receptor beta chains were read from a single sample in a study of cytomegalovirus exposure and HLA in healthy donors. Only in-frame clones appear in the TCRdb table, and some are missing; sequencing was by immunoSEQ multiplex PCR. The sample contains approximately 190,000 clones, approximately 78% of which appear only once. Sequencing used PBMCs. These receptors all come from a woman between 18 and 29 years old in good health and CMV-seronegative. CDR3s include the opening cysteine and the closing phenylalanine or tryptophan. Each record gives: clone size, V gene, J gene, D gene, CDR3 DNA, CDR3 protein. The D gene is left open where the match is weak. Expanded clones are given a class, and other clones once, few, many or no size at all.

-	TRBV18	TRBJ1-1	TRBD1	TGTGCCAGCTCACCGAGGACAGGGGAAGCTTTCTTT	CASSPRTGEAFF
-	TRBV27	TRBJ2-1	TRBD2	TGTGCCAGCAGTTTTGGACTAGCGGGTAGCTCCTACAATGAGCAGTTCTTC	CASSFGLAGSSYNEQFF
once	TRBV19	TRBJ2-2	-	TGTGCCAGTAGTCGTAGCCCCGGGGAGCTGTTTTTT	CASSRSPGELFF
-	TRBV19	TRBJ2-3	-	TGTGCCAGTAGTATAGGAACTAGTAGGTATTCCGATACGCAGTATTTT	CASSIGTSRYSDTQYF
-	TRBV19	TRBJ2-3	-	TGTGCCAGTAGTGCGGACGTGGGGCTCGGGGATACGCAGTATTTT	CASSADVGLGDTQYF
-	TRBV7-9	TRBJ2-7	TRBD1	TGTGCCAGCAGTGACGCCGGGACAGGCCCCTACGAGCAGTACTTC	CASSDAGTGPYEQYF
few	TRBV28	TRBJ2-7	-	TGTGCCAGCCGCTCCCCCGGGACTGCCTCCTACGAGCAGTACTTC	CASRSPGTASYEQYF
-	TRBV5-1	TRBJ2-1	-	TGCGCCAGCAGGACCTCGGGTAGCGCAGAGGGCCCCTACAATGAGCAGTTCTTC	CASRTSGSAEGPYNEQFF
-	TRBV6-1	TRBJ2-4	-	TGTGCCAGCAGTGAAGATTTGGCGGCGCCGCAAAACATTCAGTACTTC	CASSEDLAAPQNIQYF
-	TRBV30	TRBJ2-3	-	TGTGCCTGGAGTGGGTTAGCGGAGTACACAGATACGCAGTATTTT	CAWSGLAEYTDTQYF
-	TRBV19	TRBJ2-1	TRBD2	TGTGCCAGTAGTATGACTAGCGGGAGGGCGTACAATGAGCAGTTCTTC	CASSMTSGRAYNEQFF
-	TRBV29-1	TRBJ2-2	TRBD2	TGCAGCGTTGTCCCGGGGGGGAACGGGGAGCTGTTTTTT	CSVVPGGNGELFF
-	TRBV6-6	TRBJ2-2	-	TGTGCCAGCAGACCAAGGACAGGAGGGGACACCGGGGAGCTGTTTTTT	CASRPRTGGDTGELFF
-	TRBV29-1	TRBJ1-1	-	TGCAGCGTTCGGGGAGGAAACACTGAAGCTTTCTTT	CSVRGGNTEAFF
-	TRBV28	TRBJ1-1	-	TGTGCCAGCAGTCCAGGGGAGTACACTGAAGCTTTCTTT	CASSPGEYTEAFF
-	TRBV7-9	TRBJ1-2	-	TGTGCCAGCAACTTCGTGCCGACTCACTATGGCTACACCTTC	CASNFVPTHYGYTF
-	TRBV5-1	TRBJ1-1	-	TGCGCCAGCAGCCCAAGGGAGGGGACGAACACTGAAGCTTTCTTT	CASSPREGTNTEAFF
once	TRBV7-7	TRBJ2-5	TRBD2	TGTGCCAGCAGCTTATCGGGACTAGCGGGTGAGACCCAGTACTTC	CASSLSGLAGETQYF
-	TRBV7-9	TRBJ1-2	-	TGTGCCAGCACTTCGGGTCTCGGGGGACACTATGGCTACACCTTC	CASTSGLGGHYGYTF
-	TRBV6-1	TRBJ2-7	-	TGTGCCAGCAGACAGGGTGGGATGAACGAGCAGTACTTC	CASRQGGMNEQYF
-	TRBV4-1	TRBJ2-1	TRBD2	TGCGCCAGCCGCCCCGGCGGGAGCGATGAGCAGTTCTTC	CASRPGGSDEQFF
-	TRBV5-1	TRBJ1-1	-	TGCGCCAGCACCGGGAACACTGAAGCTTTCTTT	CASTGNTEAFF
-	TRBV7-6	TRBJ2-5	TRBD1	TGTGCCAGCAGCCCGCGGGACAGGGCATCGAAGACCCAGTACTTC	CASSPRDRASKTQYF
-	TRBV9	TRBJ2-6	-	TGTGCCAGCAGCCCCCGCTCTGGGGCCAACGTCCTGACTTTC	CASSPRSGANVLTF
-	TRBV28	TRBJ2-2	TRBD1	TGTGCCAGCAGTTTTTTACGGACAGGGACCACCGGGGAGCTGTTTTTT	CASSFLRTGTTGELFF
-	TRBV7-9	TRBJ1-2	-	TGTGCCAGCAGCTCACGGACTTTTAACTATGGCTACACCTTC	CASSSRTFNYGYTF
-	TRBV18	TRBJ1-1	-	TGTGCCAGCTCACCGGGGGCAGGGGATAGGGCTTTCTTT	CASSPGAGDRAFF
-	TRBV6-5	TRBJ1-2	-	TGTGCCAGCACCACCGGGGAGGGCAGAAACTATGGCTACACCTTC	CASTTGEGRNYGYTF
-	TRBV7-6	TRBJ1-6	-	TGTGCCAGCAGCTTAGCGCAGTCACCCGCAGGGTCCCTCCACTTT	CASSLAQSPAGSLHF
once	TRBV30	TRBJ2-1	-	TGTGCCTGGAGTAGGGGGAATGAGCAGTTCTTC	CAWSRGNEQFF
few	TRBV5-1	TRBJ1-2	TRBD1	TGCGCCAGCAGCTCTCGGACAGGGGGCTTCAATGGCTACACCTTC	CASSSRTGGFNGYTF
-	TRBV7-3	TRBJ2-1	TRBD2	TGTGCCAGCAGCACGCAGGGACTAGCGAGGTACAATGAGCAGTTCTTC	CASSTQGLARYNEQFF
-	TRBV7-2	TRBJ1-1	TRBD1	TGTGCCAGCAGGTATGGACAGGGCCCTGAAGCTTTCTTT	CASRYGQGPEAFF
-	TRBV18	TRBJ2-7	-	TGTGCCAGCTCACCTGCGGGAAACGAGCAGTACTTC	CASSPAGNEQYF
-	TRBV27	TRBJ2-7	TRBD1	TGTGCCAGCAGTGGACAGGGGCTTGGGACAGGGGGCGTTTACGAGCAGTACTTC	CASSGQGLGTGGVYEQYF
-	TRBV28	TRBJ2-7	-	TGTGCCAGCAGCCCGATTCTAGTCGGTTCCTACGAGCAGTACTTC	CASSPILVGSYEQYF
-	TRBV5-1	TRBJ2-7	TRBD2	TGCGCCAGCAGCTTGTCTAGCGGGAAGGCCCTCTACGAGCAGTACTTC	CASSLSSGKALYEQYF
-	TRBV7-3	TRBJ2-1	TRBD2	TGTGCCAGCAGCTTAGGGACTAGCGGGGTTAATGAGCAGTTCTTC	CASSLGTSGVNEQFF
once	TRBV7-8	TRBJ2-5	TRBD1	TGTGCCAGCAGCCCTAGGGACAGGGGGCTGGAGACCCAGTACTTC	CASSPRDRGLETQYF
-	TRBV11-3	TRBJ2-3	TRBD2	TGTGCCAGCAGCTTGGGGACTAGCGGGGGGGCCGTCACAGATACGCAGTATTTT	CASSLGTSGGAVTDTQYF
-	TRBV6-5	TRBJ2-1	-	TGTGCCAGCACCGCATTTCTCGGGAATGAGCAGTTCTTC	CASTAFLGNEQFF
-	TRBV29-1	TRBJ2-7	TRBD1	TGCAGCGTAGCCCGGGGACAGCCCGTCTCCTACGAGCAGTACTTC	CSVARGQPVSYEQYF
-	TRBV5-1	TRBJ2-2	-	TGCGCCAGCAGCTTGGGGTCTAGCGCGAACACCAGGGAGCTGTTTTTT	CASSLGSSANTRELFF
few	TRBV7-2	TRBJ2-1	-	TGTGCCAGCAGCCGGCGGGATAGGGTAGACAATGAGCAGTTCTTC	CASSRRDRVDNEQFF
-	TRBV2	TRBJ1-4	-	TGTGCCAGCAGTACCGGTGAAAAACTGTTTTTT	CASSTGEKLFF
-	TRBV19	TRBJ1-5	-	TGTGCCAGTAGTTTGGACCGGAGGAGCAATCAGCCCCAGCATTTT	CASSLDRRSNQPQHF
once	TRBV28	TRBJ1-5	-	TGTGCCAGCAGTTTATTCGGAGGGGGCAATCAGCCCCAGCATTTT	CASSLFGGGNQPQHF
-	TRBV21-1	TRBJ2-2	-	TGTGCCAGCAGCAAAGGCGATAGCGGGAGTGGGGAGCTGTTTTTT	CASSKGDSGSGELFF
-	TRBV5-4	TRBJ1-1	-	TGTGCCAGCAGGGCCTCACAGGGCTGGGACACTGAAGCTTTCTTT	CASRASQGWDTEAFF
-	TRBV18	TRBJ1-2	TRBD1	TGTGCCAGCTCGACCTTTGTCGGACAGGGAAACTATGGCTACACCTTC	CASSTFVGQGNYGYTF
once	TRBV2	TRBJ2-1	-	TGTGCCAGCAGCGACCGGCGGGGGCCCGGCCTCAATGAGCAGTTCTTC	CASSDRRGPGLNEQFF
once	TRBV5-1	TRBJ2-2	TRBD2	TGCGCCAGCTCAGCGGGGGAGAACACCGGGGAGCTGTTTTTT	CASSAGENTGELFF
-	TRBV18	TRBJ1-4	TRBD1	TGTGCCAGCTCACCGGGGACAGGGAATGAAAAACTGTTTTTT	CASSPGTGNEKLFF
-	TRBV18	TRBJ2-2	-	TGTGCCAGCTCACCACCGAGTAGATCGAGGACCGGGGAGCTGTTTTTT	CASSPPSRSRTGELFF
-	TRBV5-1	TRBJ2-3	TRBD2	TGCGCCAGCAGCCCCAGACTTAGCGGGGGCACAGATACGCAGTATTTT	CASSPRLSGGTDTQYF
-	TRBV15	TRBJ2-3	-	TGTGCCACCAGCAGAGAGGCGGGGTCCACAGATACGCAGTATTTT	CATSREAGSTDTQYF
once	TRBV6-1	TRBJ2-7	TRBD1	TGTGCCAGCACCGGGACAGGGGGCTACGAGCAGTACTTC	CASTGTGGYEQYF
-	TRBV5-4	TRBJ2-2	TRBD1	TGTGCCAGCAGTCGGACCGGGACAGCTAACACCGGGGAGCTGTTTTTT	CASSRTGTANTGELFF
-	TRBV7-8	TRBJ2-1	-	TGTGCCAGCAGCTCCACAGGAGACTCCTACAATGAGCAGTTCTTC	CASSSTGDSYNEQFF
-	TRBV13	TRBJ2-7	TRBD1	TGTGCCAGCAGCTCTCTCCTGACAGGGCCCCCCTACGAGCAGTACTTC	CASSSLLTGPPYEQYF